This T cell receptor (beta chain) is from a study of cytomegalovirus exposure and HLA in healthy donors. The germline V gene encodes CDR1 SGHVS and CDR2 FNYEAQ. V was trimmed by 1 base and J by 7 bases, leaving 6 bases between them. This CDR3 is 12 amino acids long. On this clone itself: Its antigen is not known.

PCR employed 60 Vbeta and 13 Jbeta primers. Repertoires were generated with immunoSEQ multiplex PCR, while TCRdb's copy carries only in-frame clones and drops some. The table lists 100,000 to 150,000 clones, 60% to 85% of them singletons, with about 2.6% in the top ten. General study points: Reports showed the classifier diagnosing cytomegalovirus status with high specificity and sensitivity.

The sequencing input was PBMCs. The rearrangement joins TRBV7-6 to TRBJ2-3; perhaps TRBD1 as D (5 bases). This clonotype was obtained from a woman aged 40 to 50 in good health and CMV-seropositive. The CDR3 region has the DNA TGTGCCAGCAGCTTAGAGGGGAATACGCAGTATTTT. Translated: CASSLEGNTQYF.